Below, 25 T cell receptor beta chains from the same sample are listed, as sequenced in a study of blood T cell repertoires in COVID-19. Data came from immunoSEQ multiplex PCR; TCRdb stores just in-frame clones and leaves some out. The table records around 120,000 clones, 65% to 80% of them present only once. Sequenced input: peripheral blood. The receptor set was obtained from a man aged 70 or older with acute or convalescent COVID-19.

This chain links TRBV28 with TRBJ1-3, with D perhaps matching TRBD1 (6 bases). The V and J ends lost 6 bases and 0 bases respectively, with 9 bases between them. Per germline, CDR1 MDHEN and CDR2 SYDVKM. There are 14 residues in the CDR3. CDR3: CASRGQSSGNTIYF. The CDR3 DNA follows: TGTGCCAGCAGAGGACAGTCCTCTGGAAACACCATATATTTT.

This clone was seen only a few times. This chain connects TRBV27 to TRBJ1-6; D call uncertain. From germline, CDR1 is MNHEY and CDR2 SMNVEV (reference sequence). Deletions cut 4 bases from V and 7 bases from J, with 23 bases between. This CDR3 contains 18 residues. The CDR3 spells CASSSPTRSDKANSPLHF. The CDR3, as DNA: TGTGCCAGCAGTTCCCCCACTAGGTCCGATAAGGCCAATTCACCCCTCCACTTT.

The V call is TRBV15, the J call TRBJ1-6; D is unresolved. Germline V gene sequence: CDR1 LNHNV, CDR2 YYDKDF (reference sequence). The CDR3 consists of 15 residues. V was trimmed by 0 bases and J by 4 bases, leaving 7 bases between them. The CDR3 DNA follows: TGTGCCACCAGCAGAGATCCCCAGTATAATTCACCCCTCCACTTT. Translation gives CATSRDPQYNSPLHF.

This rearrangement joins TRBV7-2 to TRBJ2-5; 12 bases are a match to TRBD2. After removal of 2 bases from V and 5 bases from J, the junction contained 6 bases not matched to a gene. From germline, CDR1 is SGHTA and CDR2 FQGNSA. This CDR3 has 16 amino acids. Here the CDR3 reads CASSLTSGRPEETQYF. The CDR3 bases are TGTGCCAGCAGCTTAACTAGCGGGAGGCCCGAGGAGACCCAGTACTTC.

The rearrangement joins TRBV7-2 to TRBJ2-7; TRBD1 agrees at 10 bases. The V segment lost 2 bases and the J segment 4 bases; nucleotides outside the gene matches: 11. This CDR3 comprises 17 residues. CDR1 and CDR2 from the germline V gene are SGHTA and FQGNSA. The CDR3 is CASSLNRGQGVSYEQYF. CDR3 nucleotide sequence: TGTGCCAGCAGCTTAAACAGAGGACAGGGGGTTTCGTACGAGCAGTACTTC. Combining the CDR3 with reference TRBV7-2 and TRBJ2-7 gives the whole variable domain GAGVSQSPSNKVTEKGKDVELRCDPISGHTALYWYRQSLGQGLEFLIYFQGNSAPDKSGLPSDRFSAERTGGSVSTLTIQRTQQEDSAVYLCASSLNRGQGVSYEQYFGPGTRLTVT.

This clone was detected only a few times. This rearrangement joins TRBV7-9 to TRBJ1-2, with a weak D call TRBD1 (6 bases). The CDR3 spans 13 residues. Germline V gene lookup returns CDR1 SEHNR and CDR2 FQNEAQ (reference sequence). V lost 5 bases and J lost 2, with 9 bases in between. Here the CDR3 DNA reads TGTGCCAGCAGCCGAACAGGGAACTATGGCTACACCTTC. As protein: CASSRTGNYGYTF.

The gene calls are TRBV28 and TRBJ2-7, with TRBD2 matching over 11 bases. Looked up from germline, CDR1 is MDHEN and CDR2 is SYDVKM. Trimming cost V 8 bases and J 2 bases; bases outside gene matches: 2. This CDR3 spans 13 amino acids. This CDR3 is CASGTSGPYEQYF. Here the CDR3 DNA reads TGTGCCAGCGGGACTAGCGGCCCCTACGAGCAGTACTTC. The variable domain in full, completed from reference TRBV28 and TRBJ2-7, reads DVKVTQSSRYLVKRTGEKVFLECVQDMDHENMFWYRQDPGLGLRLIYFSYDVKMKEKGDIPEGYSVSREKKERFSLILESASTNQTSMYLCASGTSGPYEQYFGPGTRLTVT.

V usage is TRBV7-9 and J usage is TRBJ2-5; D gene unclear. Per the germline V gene, CDR1 is SEHNR and CDR2 is FQNEAQ (reference sequence). CDR3 length: 13 amino acids. Trimming shortened V by 5 bases and J by 2 bases, and 9 bases separated the two germline ends. CDR3 region: CASSDDIQETQYF. CDR3 in DNA: TGTGCCAGCAGCGACGACATTCAAGAGACCCAGTACTTC.

This clone is a singleton in its sample. V is TRBV7-2 and J is TRBJ2-3; D is ambiguous. The CDR3 is made up of 14 amino acids. Trimming left V 5 bases short and J 2 bases short, with 11 bases between. From germline, CDR1 is SGHTA and CDR2 FQGNSA. CDR3 coding DNA: TGTGCCAGCAGCCGTGGTGGAGACACAGATACGCAGTATTTT. Translating gives CASSRGGDTDTQYF.

This chain joins TRBV6-5 and TRBJ2-1; 7 bases map to TRBD2. The CDR3 runs 15 residues. Germline loops: CDR1 MNHEY, CDR2 SVGAGI. With V trimmed by 6 bases and J by 2 bases, 7 bases remained unmatched. The CDR3 sequence is CASSYGGGAYNEQFF. The CDR3 nucleotides are TGTGCCAGCAGCTACGGGGGAGGGGCCTACAATGAGCAGTTCTTC.

In its sample, this clone was seen a few times. The gene calls are TRBV27 and TRBJ2-7; D is ambiguous. Trimming took off 0 bases at V and 7 bases at J, with 10 bases between the two ends. The CDR3 extends over 13 amino acids. Germline V lookup: CDR1 MNHEY, CDR2 SMNVEV (reference sequence). The CDR3 region is CASSLSTLGEQYF. CDR3 nucleotide sequence: TGTGCCAGCAGTTTATCGACTCTTGGGGAGCAGTACTTC.

CDR3 region: CASSPGLETQYF. The CDR3 DNA reads TGTGCCAGCAGCCCGGGACTAGAGACCCAGTACTTC. The gene calls are TRBV5-4 and TRBJ2-5; tentative D call: TRBD2 (6 bases). CDR3 length: 12 residues. The germline gives CDR1 SGHNT, CDR2 YYREEE (reference sequence). Trimming pared 4 bases from V and 4 bases from J, leaving 8 bases between.

The chain couples TRBV10-3 to TRBJ2-5; 9 nucleotides line up with TRBD1. This CDR3 is 15 amino acids long. Germline-derived CDR1 and CDR2 are ENHRY and SYGVKD. V was pared by 4 bases and J by 5 bases, with 8 bases of the junction left unmatched. The DNA of the CDR3 is TGTGCCATCAGTGTCGTACAGGGGGCGCCCGAGACCCAGTACTTC. Its protein product is CAISVVQGAPETQYF.

A word on this clone: Other DNA sequences of this sample code for an identical CDR3. J is TRBJ2-7 and V is TRBV29-1, with D perhaps matching TRBD1 (5 bases). The CDR3 runs 14 residues. The germline V gene has CDR1 SQVTM and CDR2 ANQGSEA. Trimming cost V 0 bases and J 0 bases, with 9 bases left between them. In DNA, the CDR3 is TGCAGCGTTGAAGAGGGTCAGGGCTCCTACGAGCAGTACTTC. Amino acids: CSVEEGQGSYEQYF.

The J gene is TRBJ2-7, the V gene TRBV11-2; possibly TRBD2 for D (5 bases). V dropped 4 bases and J dropped 4 bases, with 8 bases sitting between them. This CDR3 is built from 12 residues. CDR1 is SGHAT and CDR2 is FQNNGV in the germline V gene. The CDR3 DNA reads TGTGCCAGCAGCTCAAGAGGGTACGAGCAGTACTTC. It is translated as CASSSRGYEQYF.

The chain uses TRBV18 and TRBJ2-2, with 9 bases aligning to TRBD1. CDR1 KGHSH and CDR2 LQKENI come from the germline V gene. The CDR3 is 16 residues long. J gave up 6 bases and V 4 bases, and 9 bases lay outside the gene matches. The CDR3 here is CASSLPGTGSAGELFF. In nucleotides, the CDR3 is TGTGCCAGCTCACTACCCGGGACAGGGTCCGCCGGGGAGCTGTTTTTT.

The chain carries TRBV7-8 and TRBJ1-6, with D possibly TRBD1 on 5 matching bases. The CDR3 spans 16 residues. Germline V gene sequence: CDR1 SGHVS, CDR2 FQNEAQ. Between the trimmed V and J ends, which lost 2 bases and 10 bases, there was a span of 18 bases. The CDR3 reads CASSLLAPRERSPLHF. CDR3 nucleotides: TGTGCCAGCAGCTTATTGGCCCCCAGGGAACGATCACCCCTCCACTTT.

The chain employs TRBV5-1 and TRBJ2-2; D is possibly TRBD2 (6 bases). Germline loops: CDR1 SGHRS, CDR2 YFSETQ. Trimming pared 4 bases from V and 7 bases from J, leaving 14 bases between. The CDR3 extends over 14 amino acids. Here the CDR3 DNA reads TGCGCCAGCAGCCTGGCGGACGGGGGCGGGGAGCTGTTTTTT. This gives the protein CASSLADGGGELFF.

CDR3 coding DNA: TGTGCCAGCAAGGGCGGGGGCCGCGAGACCCAGTACTTC. This gives the protein CASKGGGRETQYF. This sequence joins TRBV7-3 and TRBJ2-5; a weak D match, TRBD2 (7 bases). This CDR3 spans 13 amino acids. Germline CDR1 reads SGHTA; CDR2 reads FQGTGA. Trimming took 7 bases from V and 5 from J, leaving 14 bases between them.

The chain combines TRBV18 with TRBJ2-1; no firm D call. Germline V gene lookup returns CDR1 KGHSH and CDR2 LQKENI. Trimming removed 5 bases from V and 7 bases from J, with 12 bases in between. The CDR3 has 13 amino acids. The CDR3 DNA reads as TGTGCCAGCTCAACGAACCAAGAGAATGAGCAGTTCTTC. Its translation is CASSTNQENEQFF.

The V gene is TRBV6-5, the J gene TRBJ1-2, with 10 positions matching TRBD1. The CDR3 has 15 amino acids. V gave up 5 bases and J gave up 4 bases; unmatched junction bases: 7. In germline, CDR1 is MNHEY, CDR2 SVGAGI. CDR3 coding DNA: TGTGCCAGCAGTCTCCGGGACAGGGGATTCTATGGCTACACCTTC. Translated: CASSLRDRGFYGYTF.

The J gene is TRBJ2-3, the V gene TRBV7-2; perhaps TRBD1 as D (5 bases). The V end was cut by 3 bases, the J end by 2 bases, with 9 bases between. The length of the CDR3 is 14 residues. CDR1 SGHTA and CDR2 FQGNSA come from the germline V gene. The CDR3 DNA reads as TGTGCCAGCAGCTTTGACAGATCCACAGATACGCAGTATTTT. Its protein product is CASSFDRSTDTQYF.

The V call is TRBV4-1, the J call TRBJ1-6; no definite D call. Germline V gene lookup returns CDR1 MGHRA and CDR2 YSYEKL. V shed 0 bases and J shed 4 bases, with 7 bases lying between them. The CDR3 is 15 residues long. The CDR3 loop reads CASSQDTRYNSPLHF. The DNA of the CDR3 is TGCGCCAGCAGCCAAGATACCAGGTATAATTCACCCCTCCACTTT.

The chain combines TRBV5-6 with TRBJ1-5, with 7 nucleotides matching TRBD1. Germline V CDR1 and CDR2: SGHDT, YYEEEE. CDR3 length: 15 residues. Losses at the gene ends were 4 bases for V and 8 bases for J; bases not matched to a gene: 12. As DNA, the CDR3 is TGTGCCAGCAGCGGCATGGACAGGCCTCTCGAGCCCCAGCATTTT. Translating it yields CASSGMDRPLEPQHF.

This chain uses TRBV4-3 with TRBJ1-2; 9 positions agree with TRBD1. CDR3 size: 14 residues. Germline V gives CDR1 LGHNA, CDR2 YSLEER. J lost 3 bases, V lost 5 bases, and 4 bases had no gene match. The CDR3 DNA reads as TGCGCCAGCAGCTCGCGGACAGGGGACTATGGCTACACCTTC. This translates into CASSSRTGDYGYTF.